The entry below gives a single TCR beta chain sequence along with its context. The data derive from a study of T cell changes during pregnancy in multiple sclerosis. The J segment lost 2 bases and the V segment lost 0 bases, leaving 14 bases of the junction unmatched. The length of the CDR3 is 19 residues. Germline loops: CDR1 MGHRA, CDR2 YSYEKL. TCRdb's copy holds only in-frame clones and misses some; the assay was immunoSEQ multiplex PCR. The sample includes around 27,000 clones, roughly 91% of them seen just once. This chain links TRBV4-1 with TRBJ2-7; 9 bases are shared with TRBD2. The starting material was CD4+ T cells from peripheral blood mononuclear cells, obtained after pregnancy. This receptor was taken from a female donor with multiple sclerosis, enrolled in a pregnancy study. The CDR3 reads CASSQESGTSRYRTYEQYF. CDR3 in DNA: TGCGCCAGCAGCCAAGAGTCGGGGACTAGCCGATACCGTACCTACGAGCAGTACTTC.